This T cell receptor (beta chain) emerged from a study of tumor-infiltrating lymphocytes in glioblastoma multiforme. Study-wide results and limits: The T cells in this sample were not sorted into functional subsets. TCR plus mutation findings rest on a single glioblastoma patient. Unequal TCR RNA per T cell might skew measured clone sizes.

The CDR3 extends over 17 amino acids. Germline CDR1 MNHNS, CDR2 SASEGT. Trimming shortened V by 2 bases and J by 1 base, and 18 bases separated the two germline ends. A remark on this clonotype: Its antigen is currently unknown.

TCRB libraries came from RNA via three nested multiplex PCR rounds. TCRB-specific cDNA synthesis used approximately 0.5 ug of total RNA. TCRdb recomputed calls from the multiplex PCR reads with MiXCR, one row per CDR3 protein. The top ten hold more than 30% of the sample, which has about 15,000 distinct CDR3 sequences, 60% to 75% seen once. This sequence joins TRBV6-1 and TRBJ2-7, with D tentatively TRBD1 (6 bases). Sequencing was performed on brain tumor tissue. The origin of this receptor is a male donor with glioblastoma. The CDR3 region is CASSERGWRRESYEQYF. CDR3 sequence (DNA): TGTGCCAGCAGTGAAAGGGGGTGGAGGAGAGAGTCCTACGAGCAGTACTTC.